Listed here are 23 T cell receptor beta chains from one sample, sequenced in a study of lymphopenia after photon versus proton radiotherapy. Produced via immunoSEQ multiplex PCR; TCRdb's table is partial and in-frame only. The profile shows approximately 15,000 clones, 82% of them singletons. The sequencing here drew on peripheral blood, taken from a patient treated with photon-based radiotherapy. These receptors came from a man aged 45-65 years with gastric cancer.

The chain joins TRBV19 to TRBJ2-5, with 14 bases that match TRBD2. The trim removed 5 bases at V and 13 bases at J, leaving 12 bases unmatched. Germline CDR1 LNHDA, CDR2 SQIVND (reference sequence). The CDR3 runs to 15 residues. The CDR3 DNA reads TGTGCCAGTAGTTCCTCCGGGACTAGCGGGGGACCTAGGTACTTC. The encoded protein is CASSSSGTSGGPRYF. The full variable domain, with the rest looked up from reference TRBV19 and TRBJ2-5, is DGGITQSPKYLFRKEGQNVTLSCEQNLNHDAMYWYRQDPGQGLRLIYYSQIVNDFQKGDIAEGYSVSREKKESFPLTVTSAQKNPTAFYLCASSSSGTSGGPRYFGPGTRLLVL.

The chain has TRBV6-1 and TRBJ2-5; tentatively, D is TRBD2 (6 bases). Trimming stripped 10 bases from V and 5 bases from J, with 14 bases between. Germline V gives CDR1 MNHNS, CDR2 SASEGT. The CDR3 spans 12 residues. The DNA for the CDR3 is TGTGCCACGGAGGGCCTCGCGGAGACCCAGTACTTC. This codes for CATEGLAETQYF.

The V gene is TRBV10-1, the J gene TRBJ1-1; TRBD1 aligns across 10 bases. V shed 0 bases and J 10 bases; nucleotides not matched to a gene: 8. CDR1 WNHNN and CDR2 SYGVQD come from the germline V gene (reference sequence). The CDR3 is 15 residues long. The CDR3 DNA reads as TGCGCCAGCAGTGAGTCGACAGGGGGCTACCCCCGAGCTTTCTTT. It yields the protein CASSESTGGYPRAFF.

The CDR3 reads CASSGGRAFF. The CDR3 DNA sequence: TGTGCCAGCAGCGGGGGACGGGCTTTCTTT. The chain links TRBV5-5 to TRBJ1-1, with a possible D match to TRBD1 (5 bases). In germline, CDR1 is SGHKS, CDR2 YYEKEE (reference sequence). V lost 4 bases to trimming and J lost 11 bases, with 9 bases between them. This CDR3 comprises 10 residues. Variable domain in full (rest from reference TRBV5-5 and TRBJ1-1): DAGVTQSPTHLIKTRGQQVTLRCSPISGHKSVSWYQQVLGQGPQFIFQYYEKEERGRGNFPDRFSARQFPNYSSELNVNALLLGDSALYLCASSGGRAFFGQGTRLTVV.

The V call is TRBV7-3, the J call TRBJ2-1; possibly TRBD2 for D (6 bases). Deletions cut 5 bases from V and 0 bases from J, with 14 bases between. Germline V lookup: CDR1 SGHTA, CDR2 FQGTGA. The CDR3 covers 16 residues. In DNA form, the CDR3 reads TGTGCCAGCAGCCCCATGGACGGGAGCTCCTACAATGAGCAGTTCTTC. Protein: CASSPMDGSSYNEQFF.

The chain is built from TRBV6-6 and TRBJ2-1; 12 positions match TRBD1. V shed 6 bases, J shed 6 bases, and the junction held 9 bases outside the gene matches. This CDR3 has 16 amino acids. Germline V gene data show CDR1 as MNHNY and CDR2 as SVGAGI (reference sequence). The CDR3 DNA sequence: TGTGCCAGCAGCCGGAAGGGACAGGGGGCGGTCAATGAGCAGTTCTTC. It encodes CASSRKGQGAVNEQFF.

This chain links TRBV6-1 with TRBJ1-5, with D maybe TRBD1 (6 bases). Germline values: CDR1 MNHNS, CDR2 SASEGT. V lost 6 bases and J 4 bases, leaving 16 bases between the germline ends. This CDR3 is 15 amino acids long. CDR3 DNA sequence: TGTGCCAGCAGGACATCGGGACAAAGTAATCAGCCCCAGCATTTT. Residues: CASRTSGQSNQPQHF.

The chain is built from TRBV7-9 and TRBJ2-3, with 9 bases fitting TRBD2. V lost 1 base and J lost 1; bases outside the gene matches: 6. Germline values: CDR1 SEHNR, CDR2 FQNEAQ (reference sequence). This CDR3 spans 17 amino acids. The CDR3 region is CASSLGRRGGGTDTQYF. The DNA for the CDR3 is TGTGCCAGCAGCTTAGGAAGGCGGGGGGGCGGCACAGATACGCAGTATTTT.

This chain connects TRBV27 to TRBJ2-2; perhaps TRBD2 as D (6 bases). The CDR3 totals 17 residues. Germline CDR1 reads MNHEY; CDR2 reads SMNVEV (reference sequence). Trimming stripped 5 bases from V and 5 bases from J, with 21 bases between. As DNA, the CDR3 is TGTGCCAGCAGTCGGCGGCGGGACTTCACAAGGACCGGGGAGCTGTTTTTT. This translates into CASSRRRDFTRTGELFF.

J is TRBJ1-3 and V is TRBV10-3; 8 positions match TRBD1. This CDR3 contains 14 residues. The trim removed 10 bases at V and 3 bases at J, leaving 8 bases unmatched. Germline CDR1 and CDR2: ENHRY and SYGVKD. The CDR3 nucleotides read TGTGCCACCGGGCAGGGGGCGATTGGAAACACCATATATTTT. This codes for CATGQGAIGNTIYF.

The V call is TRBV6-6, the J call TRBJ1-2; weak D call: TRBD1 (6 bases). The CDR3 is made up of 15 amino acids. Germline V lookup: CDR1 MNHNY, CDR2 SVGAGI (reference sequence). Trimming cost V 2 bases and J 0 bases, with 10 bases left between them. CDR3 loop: CASSYPRTANYGYTF. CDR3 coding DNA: TGTGCCAGCAGTTACCCACGGACAGCTAACTATGGCTACACCTTC.

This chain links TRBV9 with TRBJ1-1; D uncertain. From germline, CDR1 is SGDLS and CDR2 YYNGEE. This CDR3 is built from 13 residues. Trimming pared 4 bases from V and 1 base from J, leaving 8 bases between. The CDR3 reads CASSLASNTEAFF. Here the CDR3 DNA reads TGTGCCAGCAGCTTAGCCTCGAACACTGAAGCTTTCTTT. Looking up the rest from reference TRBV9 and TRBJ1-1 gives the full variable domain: DSGVTQTPKHLITATGQRVTLRCSPRSGDLSVYWYQQSLDQGLQFLIQYYNGEERAKGNILERFSAQQFPDLHSELNLSSLELGDSALYFCASSLASNTEAFFGQGTRLTVV.

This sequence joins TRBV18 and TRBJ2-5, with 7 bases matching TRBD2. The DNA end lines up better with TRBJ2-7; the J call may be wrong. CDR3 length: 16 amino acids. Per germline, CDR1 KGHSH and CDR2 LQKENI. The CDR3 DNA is TGTGCCAGCTCACCGCATCTAGCGGAATTCTTAACCGAGCAGTACTTC. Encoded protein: CASSPHLAEFLTEQYF.

In nucleotides, the CDR3 is TGTGCCAGCAGCTTACAGGGCGTATCCTACGAGCAGTACTTC. Translating it yields CASSLQGVSYEQYF. This chain joins TRBV5-4 and TRBJ2-7; weak D call: TRBD1 (6 bases). Trimming removed 2 bases from V and 1 base from J, with 10 bases in between. The CDR3 has 14 amino acids. Germline V gene lookup returns CDR1 SGHNT and CDR2 YYREEE (reference sequence).

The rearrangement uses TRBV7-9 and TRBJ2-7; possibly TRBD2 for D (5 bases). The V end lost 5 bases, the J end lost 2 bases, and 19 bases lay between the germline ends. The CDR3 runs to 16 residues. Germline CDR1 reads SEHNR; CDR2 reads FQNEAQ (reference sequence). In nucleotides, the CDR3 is TGTGCCAGCAGCCCCAGTGAGGGCTTGACGCCCTACGAGCAGTACGTC. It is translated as CASSPSEGLTPYEQYV.

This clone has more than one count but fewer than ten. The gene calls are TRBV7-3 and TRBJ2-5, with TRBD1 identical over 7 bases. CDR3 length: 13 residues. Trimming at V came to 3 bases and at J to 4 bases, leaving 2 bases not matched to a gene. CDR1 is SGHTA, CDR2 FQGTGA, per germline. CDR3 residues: CASSFNRGETQYF. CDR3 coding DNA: TGTGCCAGCAGCTTTAACAGGGGAGAGACCCAGTACTTC. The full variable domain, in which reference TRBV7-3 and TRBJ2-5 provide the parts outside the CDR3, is GAGVSQTPSNKVTEKGKYVELRCDPISGHTALYWYRQSLGQGPEFLIYFQGTGAADDSGLPNDRFFAVRPEGSVSTLKIQRTERGDSAVYLCASSFNRGETQYFGPGTRLLVL.

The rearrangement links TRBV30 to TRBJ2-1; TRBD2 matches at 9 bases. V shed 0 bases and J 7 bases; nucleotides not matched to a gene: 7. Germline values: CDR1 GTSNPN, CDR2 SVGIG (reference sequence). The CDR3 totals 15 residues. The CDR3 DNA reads TGTGCCTGGAGTGTAGGGCTAGCGGGGAGTAATGAGCAGTTCTTC. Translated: CAWSVGLAGSNEQFF.

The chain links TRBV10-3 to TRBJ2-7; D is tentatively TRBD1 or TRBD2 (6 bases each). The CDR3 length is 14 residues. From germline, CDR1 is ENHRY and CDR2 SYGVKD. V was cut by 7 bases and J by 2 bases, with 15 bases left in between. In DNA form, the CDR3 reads TGTGCCATCAAGGGGGGCGAGAAACCCTACGAGCAGTACTTC. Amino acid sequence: CAIKGGEKPYEQYF.

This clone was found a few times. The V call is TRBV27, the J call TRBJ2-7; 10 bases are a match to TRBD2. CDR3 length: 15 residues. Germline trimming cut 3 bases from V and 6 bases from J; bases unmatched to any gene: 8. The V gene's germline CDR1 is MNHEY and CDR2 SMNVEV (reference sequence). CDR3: CASSLIGLAASEQYF. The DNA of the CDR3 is TGTGCCAGCAGTTTGATAGGACTAGCGGCGTCCGAGCAGTACTTC.

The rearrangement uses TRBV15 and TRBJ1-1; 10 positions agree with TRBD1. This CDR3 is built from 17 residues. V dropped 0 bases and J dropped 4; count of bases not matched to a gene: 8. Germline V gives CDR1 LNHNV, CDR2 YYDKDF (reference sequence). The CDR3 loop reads CATSRDYGTGAGTEAFF. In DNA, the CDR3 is TGTGCCACCAGCAGAGATTATGGGACAGGGGCTGGCACTGAAGCTTTCTTT.

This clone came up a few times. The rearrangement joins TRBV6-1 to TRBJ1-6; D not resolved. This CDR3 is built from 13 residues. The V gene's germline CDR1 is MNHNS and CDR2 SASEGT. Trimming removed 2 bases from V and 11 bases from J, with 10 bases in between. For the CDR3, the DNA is TGTGCCAGCAGTGAACAGAGGTCGGCACCCCTCCACTTT. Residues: CASSEQRSAPLHF.

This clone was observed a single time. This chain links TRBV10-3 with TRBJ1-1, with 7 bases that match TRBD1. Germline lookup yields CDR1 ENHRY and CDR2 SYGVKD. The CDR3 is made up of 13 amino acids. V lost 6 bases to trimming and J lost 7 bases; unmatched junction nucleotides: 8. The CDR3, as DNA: TGTGCCATCAGCCCGGGACAGCAGAGTGAAGCTTTCTTT. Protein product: CAISPGQQSEAFF.

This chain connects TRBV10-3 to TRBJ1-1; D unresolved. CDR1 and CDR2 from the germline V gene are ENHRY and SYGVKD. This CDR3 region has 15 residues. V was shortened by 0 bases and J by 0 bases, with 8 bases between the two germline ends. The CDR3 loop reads CAISESQVLNTEAFF. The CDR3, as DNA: TGTGCCATCAGTGAGTCGCAGGTCCTGAACACTGAAGCTTTCTTT.